This T cell receptor (beta chain) stems from a study of shared clonotypes between healthy human individuals. Study context: The people who gave samples were a couple of women and a few men aged 18 to 49. There were three CD4 naive, three CD4 memory, two CD8 naive and one CD8 memory plates per donor.

Assay: immunoSEQ multiplex PCR; the TCRdb copy retains only in-frame clones and omits some. The profile shows 2 million to 2.5 million clones, around 93% of them singletons. Germline lookup yields CDR1 GTSNPN and CDR2 SVGIG (reference sequence). J gave up 8 bases and V 5 bases, and 3 bases lay outside the gene matches. The CDR3 has 12 amino acids. This chain uses TRBV30 with TRBJ1-6; 7 bases map to TRBD1. Sequenced sample: naive CD4+ T cells from PBMCs. Subset noted: CD45RA+ positively selected. The sequence was obtained from a man aged 18 to 30 in good health. Some clones in this sample may be carry-over from other donors' samples. In DNA form, the CDR3 reads TGTGCCTGGGACAGGGAGGATTCACCCCTCCACTTT. This encodes CAWDREDSPLHF.